This entry describes one T cell receptor beta chain. The length of the CDR3 is 15 residues. Germline V gene lookup returns CDR1 SNHLY and CDR2 FYNNEI. J was trimmed by 1 base and V by 6 bases; bases with no gene match: 9. The sample is drawn from a study of blood T cell repertoires in COVID-19. In the original workflow: Reference gene primer amplification yielded estimated nucleated cell counts. Clones were sequenced by immunoSEQ multiplex PCR, and TCRdb holds only the in-frame ones, with some missing. The DNA gave D and trimming, while V, J and clone size come from that table. The table lists over 45,000 clones, 89% of them singletons.

The sample was peripheral blood. The TCR sequence derives from a woman aged 55-69 years with active COVID-19. The chain employs TRBV2 and TRBJ2-7; the match to TRBD1 covers 7 bases. The CDR3 DNA reads as TGTGCCAGCAGGGTAGACAGGGCGGAGTCCTACGAGCAGTACTTC. It codes for CASRVDRAESYEQYF.